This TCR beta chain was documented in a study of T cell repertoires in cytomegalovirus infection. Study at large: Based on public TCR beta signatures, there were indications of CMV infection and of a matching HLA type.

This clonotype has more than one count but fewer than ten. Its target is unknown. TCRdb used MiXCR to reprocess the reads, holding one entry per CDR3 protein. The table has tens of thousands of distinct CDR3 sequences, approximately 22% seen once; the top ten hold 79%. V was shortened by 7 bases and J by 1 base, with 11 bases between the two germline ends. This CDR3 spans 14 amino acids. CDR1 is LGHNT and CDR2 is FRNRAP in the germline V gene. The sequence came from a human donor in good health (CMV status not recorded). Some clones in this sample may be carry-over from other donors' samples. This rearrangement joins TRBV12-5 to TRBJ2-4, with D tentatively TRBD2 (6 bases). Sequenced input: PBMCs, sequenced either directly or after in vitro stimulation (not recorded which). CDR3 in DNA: TGTGCTAGTGCGGAGGGAACCGCCAAAAACATTCAGTACTTC. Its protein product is CASAEGTAKNIQYF.